The 28 T cell receptor beta chains below were found in one sample sequenced in a study of blood T cells in healthy people across ages. Using a J-beta primer mix together with a sample-barcoded 5' primer, a second PCR was run for about 7 to 12 cycles. TCRdb recomputed calls from the 5' RACE reads with MiXCR, one row per CDR3 protein. The table includes fewer than 900,000 distinct CDR3 sequences, roughly 43% detected once. Sequenced material: blood. The receptors were sampled from a woman aged 55 to 70 in good health.

This clonotype was recorded once. This chain uses TRBV20-1 with TRBJ2-5; TRBD2 agrees at 15 bases. CDR3 length: 17 amino acids. J lost 2 bases, V lost 3 bases, and 7 bases had no gene match. CDR1 is DFQATT, CDR2 SNEGSKA, per germline (reference sequence). The CDR3 spells CSASRTSGGAGQETQYF. The CDR3 DNA follows: TGCAGTGCTAGTCGGACTAGCGGGGGGGCCGGGCAAGAGACCCAGTACTTC.

The chain employs TRBV29-1 and TRBJ2-7; D call uncertain. The germline CDR1 and CDR2 sequences are SQVTM and ANQGSEA. The CDR3 contains 11 residues. The V end lost 4 bases, the J end lost 1 base, and 5 bases lay between the germline ends. The CDR3 region has the DNA TGCAGCGTTGTCAATTCCTACGAGCAGTACTTC. This gives the protein CSVVNSYEQYF.

This chain joins TRBV10-3 and TRBJ2-1; 10 bases are a match to TRBD2. The germline V gene encodes CDR1 ENHRY and CDR2 SYGVKD. Losses at the gene ends were 7 bases for V and 8 bases for J; bases not matched to a gene: 11. The CDR3 totals 15 residues. The CDR3 DNA reads TGTGCCATCAACCCCGAGCGGGGGGGCCACCATGAGCAGTTCTTC. Protein product: CAINPERGGHHEQFF.

This clonotype was recorded a few times. The chain uses TRBV29-1 and TRBJ1-1; possibly TRBD1 for D (5 bases). CDR3 length: 11 residues. Trimming pared 0 bases from V and 11 bases from J, leaving 10 bases between. From germline, CDR1 is SQVTM and CDR2 ANQGSEA. CDR3: CSVEDQWGAFF. The CDR3 DNA sequence: TGCAGCGTTGAAGATCAGTGGGGGGCTTTCTTT. The whole variable domain, filled in from reference TRBV29-1 and TRBJ1-1, reads SAVISQKPSRDICQRGTSLTIQCQVDSQVTMMFWYRQQPGQSLTLIATANQGSEATYESGFVIDKFPISRPNLTFSTLTVSNMSPEDSSIYLCSVEDQWGAFFGQGTRLTVV.

This clonotype was recorded many times. CDR3 region: CASSLDTAGANEQFF. As DNA, the CDR3 is TGTGCCAGCAGCTTAGATACAGCGGGGGCGAATGAGCAGTTCTTC. This chain connects TRBV7-2 to TRBJ2-1, with 8 bases fitting TRBD2. After removal of 1 base from V and 7 bases from J, the junction contained 6 bases not matched to a gene. Germline CDR1 reads SGHTA; CDR2 reads FQGNSA. The CDR3 length is 15 residues.

This chain links TRBV30 with TRBJ1-5; 11 bases are shared with TRBD1. The germline V gene has CDR1 GTSNPN and CDR2 SVGIG (reference sequence). The CDR3 is 15 residues long. Trimming removed 3 bases from V and 4 bases from J; junction bases left unmatched: 5. CDR3 bases: TGTGCCTGGAGCGCCGGGACAGGGGGGAATCAGCCCCAGCATTTT. Amino acids: CAWSAGTGGNQPQHF.

This clonotype was counted between two and nine times. This chain connects TRBV18 to TRBJ1-1; D is undetermined. V was cut by 4 bases and J by 1 base, with 7 bases left in between. The CDR3 length is 13 residues. Germline V gene data show CDR1 as KGHSH and CDR2 as LQKENI. CDR3 amino acids: CASSQHRNTEAFF. CDR3 in DNA: TGTGCCAGCTCACAGCACAGGAACACTGAAGCTTTCTTT.

Note on this clonotype: With a much larger clone just one base away, this may be a read error. V gene TRBV7-2 combines with J gene TRBJ1-2, with TRBD1 as a possible D gene (6 bases). This CDR3 comprises 14 residues. Trimming took off 8 bases at V and 7 bases at J, with 20 bases between the two ends. Germline values: CDR1 SGHTA, CDR2 FQGNSA. CDR3 in amino acids: CASGSPAGAAGYTF. CDR3 bases: TGTGCCAGCGGCTCCCCTGCAGGGGCGGCTGGCTACACCTTC.

The genes are TRBV11-3 and TRBJ2-3; 8 positions agree with TRBD1. V was pared by 1 base and J by 7 bases, with 7 bases of the junction left unmatched. The V gene's germline CDR1 is SGHNT and CDR2 YENEEA. The CDR3 has 15 amino acids. The CDR3 DNA is TGTGCCAGCAGCTTAGGAGCGGACAGGGTGAATACGCAGTATTTT. It encodes CASSLGADRVNTQYF. Drawing the rest from reference TRBV11-3 and TRBJ2-3, the complete variable domain is EAGVVQSPRYKIIEKKQPVAFWCNPISGHNTLYWYLQNLGQGPELLIRYENEEAVDDSQLPKDRFSAERLKGVDSTLKIQPAELGDSAVYLCASSLGADRVNTQYFGPGTRLTVL.

The J gene is TRBJ1-6, the V gene TRBV15; 7 bases are shared with TRBD1. CDR1 and CDR2 (germline): LNHNV, YYDKDF (reference sequence). This CDR3 is 15 amino acids long. J gave up 10 bases and V 3 bases, and 9 bases lay outside the gene matches. CDR3 coding DNA: TGTGCCACCAGCAGCGTACAGGGGCCGCGGTCACCCCTCCACTTT. Protein sequence: CATSSVQGPRSPLHF.

The V gene is TRBV6-6, the J gene TRBJ1-1; weak D call: TRBD1 (5 bases). The germline gives CDR1 MNHNY, CDR2 SVGAGI (reference sequence). The V end was cut by 6 bases, the J end by 0 bases, with 11 bases between. CDR3 size: 14 residues. The CDR3 loop is CASRRDGMNTEAFF. For the CDR3, the DNA is TGTGCCAGCAGACGGGACGGCATGAACACTGAAGCTTTCTTT.

The chain is built from TRBV7-9 and TRBJ2-2; D is unclear. Trimming removed 3 bases at V and 0 bases at J, with 8 bases between. Germline V lookup: CDR1 SEHNR, CDR2 FQNEAQ (reference sequence). The CDR3 runs 15 residues. CDR3 DNA sequence: TGTGCCAGCAGCTTCACAGCCACGAACACCGGGGAGCTGTTTTTT. It is translated as CASSFTATNTGELFF.

This clonotype has only a few counts. The chain employs TRBV7-3 and TRBJ2-3, with 11 bases identical to TRBD2. After removal of 5 bases from V and 10 bases from J, the junction contained 14 bases not matched to a gene. Germline CDR1 SGHTA, CDR2 FQGTGA. The CDR3 has 16 residues. CDR3 coding DNA: TGTGCCAGCAGCGGCAATCCTAGCGGGGGGCTGGCTTCGCAGTATTTT. Protein sequence: CASSGNPSGGLASQYF.

This clonotype was counted at least ten times. The rearrangement uses TRBV2 and TRBJ2-5; possibly TRBD1 for D (6 bases). The germline V gene encodes CDR1 SNHLY and CDR2 FYNNEI. The CDR3 sequence is 13 residues long. Trimming stripped 6 bases from V and 5 bases from J, with 13 bases between. The CDR3, as DNA: TGTGCCAGCAGCTGGGGGCATTGGGAGACCCAGTACTTC. It specifies CASSWGHWETQYF.

This clonotype was seen ten or more times. This chain joins TRBV7-9 and TRBJ2-5; 11 bases align to TRBD1. In germline, CDR1 is SEHNR, CDR2 FQNEAQ (reference sequence). This CDR3 is 15 amino acids long. V shed 5 bases, J shed 5 bases, and the junction held 7 bases outside the gene matches. The CDR3 coding sequence is TGTGCCAGCAGCCGTGGACAGGGGGCTTGGGAGACCCAGTACTTC. Residues: CASSRGQGAWETQYF. The variable domain in full, completed from reference TRBV7-9 and TRBJ2-5, reads DTGVSQNPRHKITKRGQNVTFRCDPISEHNRLYWYRQTLGQGPEFLTYFQNEAQLEKSRLLSDRFSAERPKGSFSTLEIQRTEQGDSAMYLCASSRGQGAWETQYFGPGTRLLVL.

J is TRBJ2-5 and V is TRBV7-2; TRBD2 might be the D (7 bases). Gene TRBJ2-7 matches the end of the DNA better, so the J call may be wrong. Germline V gene data show CDR1 as SGHTA and CDR2 as FQGNSA. The CDR3 is 16 amino acids. This CDR3 is CASSSQSGTFSYEQYF. CDR3 DNA: TGTGCCAGCAGCTCCCAGAGCGGGACATTTTCCTACGAGCAGTACTTC.

This chain connects TRBV27 to TRBJ1-6; D gene ambiguous. Germline CDR1 MNHEY, CDR2 SMNVEV (reference sequence). Trimming left V 8 bases short and J 6 bases short, with 5 bases between. The CDR3 covers 11 residues. The CDR3 sequence: CASGFNSPLHF. DNA of the CDR3: TGTGCCAGCGGATTTAATTCACCCCTCCACTTT.

Only a few counts were recorded for this clonotype. The chain joins TRBV11-2 to TRBJ2-7, with D possibly being TRBD1 or TRBD2 (5 bases each). CDR3 length: 15 residues. Germline V lookup: CDR1 SGHAT, CDR2 FQNNGV. The V gene lost 1 base and the J gene lost 3 bases, with 13 bases spanning the gap. The CDR3 is CASSLGNGGYYEQYF. The CDR3 DNA follows: TGTGCCAGCAGCTTAGGGAATGGGGGTTACTACGAGCAGTACTTC.

There are a few counts of this clonotype. The gene calls are TRBV12-3 or TRBV12-4 and TRBJ2-7, with D perhaps assigned TRBD1 or TRBD2 (5 bases each). The CDR3 has 15 residues. Trimming shortened V by 2 bases and J by 4 bases, and 15 bases separated the two germline ends. This chain's CDR3 is CASSLSRQGAYEQYF. DNA of the CDR3: TGTGCCAGCAGTTTATCCCGGCAGGGAGCGTACGAGCAGTACTTC.

There are many counts of this clonotype. This chain links TRBV20-1 with TRBJ2-1; 8 bases agree with TRBD2. This CDR3 comprises 13 residues. The V segment lost 5 bases and the J segment 9 bases; nucleotides outside the gene matches: 9. The V gene's germline CDR1 is DFQATT and CDR2 SNEGSKA (reference sequence). The CDR3 loop is CSAPGTSWFEQFF. CDR3 sequence (DNA): TGCAGTGCTCCCGGGACTAGTTGGTTTGAGCAGTTCTTC.

Concerning this clonotype: This could be a read error, since a much larger clone is one nucleotide away. V usage is TRBV3-1 and J usage is TRBJ1-2; D is unclear. This CDR3 spans 17 amino acids. CDR1 and CDR2 from the germline V gene are LGHDT and YNNKEL (reference sequence). DNA of the CDR3: TGTGACAGCAGCCAAGATAGACCGTGGAGAGACAACTATGGCTACACCTTC. This gives the protein CDSSQDRPWRDNYGYTF.

The J gene is TRBJ2-3, the V gene TRBV14; D is perhaps TRBD2 (7 bases). The CDR3 consists of 16 residues. Deletions cut 2 bases from V and 0 bases from J, with 12 bases between. CDR1 and CDR2 (germline): SGHDN, FVKESK. The CDR3 region has the DNA TGTGCCAGCAGCCAATCGGGGGGCTTGAGCACAGATACGCAGTATTTT. This codes for CASSQSGGLSTDTQYF.

This clonotype was detected many times. The rearrangement joins TRBV7-9 to TRBJ1-5; D gene uncertain. There are 13 residues in the CDR3. V lost 3 bases and J lost 0, with 3 bases in between. Germline assignment: CDR1 SEHNR and CDR2 FQNEAQ (reference sequence). This CDR3 reads CASSFSSNQPQHF. The CDR3 DNA sequence: TGTGCCAGCAGCTTCAGTAGCAATCAGCCCCAGCATTTT. Drawing the rest from reference TRBV7-9 and TRBJ1-5, the complete variable domain is DTGVSQNPRHKITKRGQNVTFRCDPISEHNRLYWYRQTLGQGPEFLTYFQNEAQLEKSRLLSDRFSAERPKGSFSTLEIQRTEQGDSAMYLCASSFSSNQPQHFGDGTRLSIL.

This clonotype has just a few counts. The chain has TRBV18 and TRBJ1-2; TRBD1 matches 11 bases. The trim removed 6 bases at V and 3 bases at J, leaving 6 bases unmatched. This CDR3 is built from 15 residues. Germline CDR1 KGHSH, CDR2 LQKENI. CDR3 amino acids: CASSEGQGADYGYTF. As DNA, the CDR3 is TGTGCCAGCTCTGAAGGACAGGGGGCGGACTATGGCTACACCTTC. The variable domain in full, completed from reference TRBV18 and TRBJ1-2, reads NAGVMQNPRHLVRRRGQEARLRCSPMKGHSHVYWYRQLPEEGLKFMVYLQKENIIDESGMPKERFSAEFPKEGPSILRIQQVVRGDSAAYFCASSEGQGADYGYTFGSGTRLTVV.

The chain links TRBV7-9 to TRBJ1-1; TRBD1 agrees at 9 bases. The V gene end was trimmed by 1 base and the J gene end by 2 bases; junction bases not matched to a gene: 2. Germline CDR1 reads SEHNR; CDR2 reads FQNEAQ (reference sequence). The CDR3 has 15 residues. CDR3 bases: TGTGCCAGCAGCTTAGTACAGGGGGCTAACACTGAAGCTTTCTTT. Its protein is CASSLVQGANTEAFF.

The rearrangement links TRBV14 to TRBJ2-7, with D tentatively TRBD1 or TRBD2 (5 bases each). This CDR3 has 15 residues. Per the germline V gene, CDR1 is SGHDN and CDR2 is FVKESK. The V gene lost 4 bases and the J gene lost 1 base, with 14 bases spanning the gap. CDR3 nucleotide sequence: TGTGCCAGCAGCCCGACGAGGGGCCATTCCTACGAGCAGTACTTC. Amino acids: CASSPTRGHSYEQYF.

This sequence joins TRBV3-1 and TRBJ1-5, with D maybe TRBD1 (6 bases). The germline V gene has CDR1 LGHDT and CDR2 YNNKEL (reference sequence). V gave up 5 bases and J gave up 5 bases, with 16 bases separating them. The CDR3 sequence is 15 residues long. The CDR3 sequence is CASSTGTYGDQPQHF. CDR3 DNA sequence: TGTGCCAGCAGCACAGGGACTTACGGTGATCAGCCCCAGCATTTT.

This clonotype was observed a handful of times. CDR3 in DNA: TGCAGTGTTTCCGGGGGGGCAAGCGGGAGTAAGGGTGAGCAGTTCTTC. Its protein is CSVSGGASGSKGEQFF. The V and J genes are TRBV20-1 and TRBJ2-1; TRBD2 matches 8 bases. Trimming removed 7 bases from V and 9 bases from J; junction bases left unmatched: 20. The CDR3 is made up of 16 amino acids. CDR1 is DFQATT and CDR2 is SNEGSKA in the germline V gene (reference sequence).